This T cell receptor beta chain originates from a study of blood T cell repertoires in COVID-19. CDR3 length equals 15 residues. V lost 0 bases and J lost 5, with 13 bases in between. Germline V gives CDR1 MGHRA, CDR2 YSYEKL. TCRdb's table, derived via immunoSEQ multiplex PCR, lists solely in-frame clones and lacks some. The table lists 350,000 to 550,000 clones, approximately 90% of them singletons. The receptor was isolated from a young woman with acute or convalescent COVID-19. The chain couples TRBV4-1 to TRBJ1-1; weak D call: TRBD1 (5 bases). Sequenced material: peripheral blood. CDR3 nucleotides: TGCGCCAGCAGCCAAGATTCAGGGCGTCGAACTGAAGCTTTCTTT. It codes for CASSQDSGRRTEAFF.